Below, 24 T cell receptor beta chains from the same sample are listed, as sequenced in a study of low-dose radiotherapy and immunotherapy resistance in tumors (dated by TCRdb to the early 2020s). The instrument was an Illumina HiSeq 2500. First-strand cDNA was synthesized using Superscript III and a set of TRAV- and TRBV-specific primers, so that both TCRalpha and TCRbeta chains were covered. TCRs were amplified for 20 PCR cycles with Phusion, using a constant-region primer paired with the adapter attached to the V primers. TCRdb's own reprocessing of the public reads used fastp at Q25 and MiXCR and kept productive beta chains. Each CDR3 protein appears once, grouped with its most common genes and DNA. The sample records under 90,000 distinct CDR3 sequences, roughly 30% of which are singletons. The ten largest clonotypes hold around 10% of the sample. What the time point label conveys for this sample: before trial treatment.

The source was PBMCs, collected before treatment. The origin of the receptors is a female donor with ovarian cancer.

This clonotype was counted many times. The chain carries TRBV14 and TRBJ2-7; no definite D call. Germline V gene data show CDR1 as SGHDN and CDR2 as FVKESK. This CDR3 contains 12 residues. V was clipped by 4 bases and J by 10 bases, with 14 bases between them. CDR3 coding DNA: TGTGCCAGCAGCCCCTCCCCCCCGTACCAGTACTTC. Translating gives CASSPSPPYQYF.

The sample holds many counts of this clonotype. The chain uses TRBV2 and TRBJ1-2; D is unclear. From germline, CDR1 is SNHLY and CDR2 FYNNEI. The germline V and J ends were trimmed by 6 bases and 8 bases, with 13 bases remaining between them. This CDR3 spans 12 amino acids. CDR3 loop: CASSQRSGGYTF. CDR3 in DNA: TGTGCCAGCAGCCAGAGAAGTGGAGGCTACACCTTC.

This clonotype was observed a handful of times. A read error likely explains this, since a far larger clone differs by one base. The rearrangement joins TRBV29-1 to TRBJ2-5, with a possible D match to TRBD2 (6 bases). CDR1 is SQVTM and CDR2 is ANQGSEA in the germline V gene. Trimming removed 7 bases from V and 11 bases from J, with 20 bases in between. The CDR3 totals 12 residues. CDR3 sequence: CSAQGVGGEQYF. CDR3 coding DNA: TGCAGCGCCCAGGGTGTGGGGGGTGAGCAGTACTTC.

This clonotype ranks as medium-sized (0.01 to 0.1%). The chain couples TRBV11-2 to TRBJ2-3; unclear D gene. The CDR3 loop spans 14 amino acids. Germline CDR1 is SGHAT and CDR2 is FQNNGV. Trimming took 5 bases from V and 0 from J, leaving 9 bases between them. The CDR3 region has the DNA TGTGCCAGCAGCGGCGCAGGAAGCACAGATACGCAGTATTTT. Translated, it gives CASSGAGSTDTQYF.

The chain carries TRBV24-1 and TRBJ2-2; TRBD2 matches at 12 bases. Germline V gene lookup returns CDR1 KGHDR and CDR2 SFDVKD. The V and J ends lost 12 bases and 3 bases, in that order; junction bases with no gene match: 10. This CDR3 spans 16 amino acids. In nucleotides, the CDR3 is TGTGCCTCGACTAGCGGGAGCGTGGGGGACACCGGGGAGCTGTTTTTT. The encoded protein is CASTSGSVGDTGELFF.

This chain uses TRBV7-8 with TRBJ1-4, with unresolved D. V lost 1 base and J lost 0, with 15 bases in between. This CDR3 spans 18 amino acids. From germline, CDR1 is SGHVS and CDR2 FQNEAQ. The CDR3 reads CASSLGTELFPTNEKLFF. CDR3 in DNA: TGTGCCAGCAGCTTAGGAACAGAGCTATTTCCAACTAATGAAAAACTGTTTTTT.

The genes are TRBV9 and TRBJ1-5; no definite D call. CDR3 length: 14 residues. Germline assignment: CDR1 SGDLS and CDR2 YYNGEE. Trimming took off 0 bases at V and 9 bases at J, with 13 bases between the two ends. The CDR3 nucleotides are TGTGCCAGCAGCGTAGAAGCCTCTATGGGGCCCCAGCATTTT. It translates to CASSVEASMGPQHF.

This clonotype was seen a handful of times. The rearrangement links TRBV6-8 to TRBJ1-4, with 9 bases identical to TRBD1. The V gene end was trimmed by 6 bases and the J gene end by 8 bases; junction bases not matched to a gene: 7. The CDR3 spans 14 residues. Germline loops: CDR1 MNHGY, CDR2 SAAAGT. CDR3 residues: CASSRDRANEKLFF. The CDR3 coding sequence is TGTGCCAGCAGCCGGGACAGGGCAAACGAAAAACTGTTTTTT.

This clonotype was picked up many times. The chain employs TRBV20-1 and TRBJ2-5; TRBD2 aligns across 8 bases. This CDR3 has 14 residues. V lost 6 bases to trimming and J lost 1 base; unmatched junction nucleotides: 7. Germline loops: CDR1 DFQATT, CDR2 SNEGSKA (reference sequence). Here the CDR3 DNA reads TGCAGTGCCCCCCCTCTAGCGGGCCAAGAGACCCAGTACTTC. It encodes CSAPPLAGQETQYF.

CDR3 nucleotides: TGTGCCAGCAGCTTGCCCCAGGGGGCTAGCCACAATGAGCAGTTCTTC. Residues: CASSLPQGASHNEQFF. V usage is TRBV5-4 and J usage is TRBJ2-1; 8 bases line up with TRBD1. V was clipped by 1 base and J by 5 bases; unmatched bases: 8. The CDR3 extends over 16 amino acids. CDR1 and CDR2 from the germline V gene are SGHNT and YYREEE (reference sequence).

The chain's CDR3 is CASTPGGRTYNEQFF. Here the CDR3 DNA reads TGTGCCAGCACCCCTGGGGGGCGCACCTACAATGAGCAGTTCTTC. The rearrangement links TRBV28 to TRBJ2-1, with D possibly called TRBD1 or TRBD2 (6 bases each). V lost 7 bases and J 2 bases, leaving 15 bases between the germline ends. The CDR3 is 15 residues long. Germline V CDR1 and CDR2: MDHEN, SYDVKM.

This clonotype was counted only a few times. The V call is TRBV6-2 or TRBV6-3, the J call TRBJ2-1; 13 bases line up with TRBD2. This CDR3 region has 14 residues. Germline lookup yields CDR1 MNHEY and CDR2 SVGEGT. V shed 6 bases, J shed 6 bases, and the junction held 2 bases outside the gene matches. CDR3 coding DNA: TGTGCCAGCAGGAGACTAGCGGGAGGCAATGAGCAGTTCTTC. This sequence encodes CASRRLAGGNEQFF.

This clonotype has ten or more counts. The chain combines TRBV14 with TRBJ1-1; D is perhaps TRBD1 (6 bases). Germline V gene data show CDR1 as SGHDN and CDR2 as FVKESK. The CDR3 spans 16 residues. Trimming shortened V by 0 bases and J by 9 bases, and 20 bases separated the two germline ends. In DNA, the CDR3 is TGTGCCAGCAGCCAAGATTGGGGGCGTCCGGGGGCCAAAGCTTTCTTT. Translation: CASSQDWGRPGAKAFF.

To note about this clonotype: This likely reflects a read error, since a far larger clone is one base away. V gene TRBV10-3 combines with J gene TRBJ2-7, with D possibly being TRBD1 or TRBD2 (5 bases each). The ends were cut back, 4 bases at V and 4 bases at J, with 14 bases in the middle. In germline, CDR1 is ENHRY, CDR2 SYGVKD. The CDR3 covers 14 residues. The CDR3 protein is CAISASGTPYEQYF. The CDR3 DNA reads TGTGCCATCAGTGCTTCCGGGACCCCTTACGAGCAGTACTTC.

This clonotype was seen ten or more times. The V call is TRBV7-9, the J call TRBJ2-5; TRBD1 might be the D (6 bases). The CDR3 covers 16 residues. The germline V and J ends were trimmed by 5 bases and 4 bases, with 20 bases remaining between them. The V gene's germline CDR1 is SEHNR and CDR2 FQNEAQ (reference sequence). The CDR3 loop reads CASSTSEGLRGETQYF. CDR3 DNA sequence: TGTGCCAGCAGCACCTCTGAGGGGCTCAGGGGAGAGACCCAGTACTTC.

The chain joins TRBV24-1 to TRBJ2-1; D possibly uses TRBD1 or TRBD2 (5 bases each). Trimming removed 4 bases from V and 2 bases from J, with 11 bases in between. CDR3 length: 15 residues. Germline assignment: CDR1 KGHDR and CDR2 SFDVKD. CDR3: CATSDRGPTYNEQFF. CDR3 bases: TGTGCCACCAGTGACCGGGGACCCACCTACAATGAGCAGTTCTTC.

The genes are TRBV5-4 and TRBJ2-5; D might be TRBD1 (6 bases). The germline V and J ends were trimmed by 6 bases and 6 bases, with 12 bases remaining between them. The CDR3 runs to 12 residues. Germline assignment: CDR1 SGHNT and CDR2 YYREEE (reference sequence). The CDR3 coding sequence is TGTGCCAGCAACCAGGACAGCCAGACCCAGTACTTC. Amino acids: CASNQDSQTQYF.

CDR3 in amino acids: CASTPSGSGEKLFF. In DNA form, the CDR3 reads TGTGCCAGCACTCCCTCAGGGTCCGGCGAAAAACTGTTTTTT. The genes are TRBV6-1 and TRBJ1-4; tentatively, D is TRBD1 (5 bases). V gave up 7 bases and J gave up 8 bases, with 17 bases separating them. The CDR3 has 14 amino acids. Germline V gives CDR1 MNHNS, CDR2 SASEGT.

This clonotype was recorded many times. The chain uses TRBV20-1 and TRBJ1-1, with D possibly TRBD1 on 5 matching bases. Germline V gene sequence: CDR1 DFQATT, CDR2 SNEGSKA (reference sequence). This CDR3 contains 14 residues. Trimming removed 1 base from V and 7 bases from J, with 16 bases in between. The CDR3 DNA reads as TGCAGTGCTAGAGGCGCAGGGACTTTGATTGAAGCTTTCTTT. As protein: CSARGAGTLIEAFF.

This clonotype was seen at least ten times. The J gene is TRBJ2-7, the V gene TRBV10-3, with D possibly called TRBD1 or TRBD2 (5 bases each). This CDR3 is built from 15 residues. Trimming removed 3 bases from V and 3 bases from J, with 15 bases in between. CDR1 is ENHRY and CDR2 is SYGVKD in the germline V gene. The CDR3 loop reads CAISDRDLGGYEQYF. The CDR3 bases are TGTGCCATCAGTGACCGGGACCTAGGCGGCTACGAGCAGTACTTC.

Many counts were recorded for this clonotype. The V and J genes are TRBV15 and TRBJ2-3, with 8 bases lining up with TRBD1. Germline assignment: CDR1 LNHNV and CDR2 YYDKDF (reference sequence). CDR3 length: 14 residues. Trimming at V came to 7 bases and at J to 0 bases, leaving 3 bases not matched to a gene. CDR3: CATNRGISTDTQYF. In nucleotides, the CDR3 is TGTGCCACCAACAGGGGGATAAGCACAGATACGCAGTATTTT.

In this sample, this clonotype turned up once. The CDR3 DNA is TGCAGTGCTAGAGGCGGTGAGCAGTTCTTC. This sequence encodes CSARGGEQFF. This rearrangement joins TRBV20-1 to TRBJ2-1; the D is unclear. The CDR3 length is 10 residues. V lost 1 base to trimming and J lost 9 bases, with 4 bases between them. CDR1 is DFQATT, CDR2 SNEGSKA, per germline (reference sequence).

J is TRBJ2-4 and V is TRBV2, with D tentatively TRBD1 (5 bases). CDR1 SNHLY and CDR2 FYNNEI come from the germline V gene. CDR3 length: 14 amino acids. V lost 2 bases and J 0 bases, leaving 5 bases between the germline ends. CDR3 amino acids: CASSEQGAKNIQYF. The CDR3 region has the DNA TGTGCCAGCAGTGAACAGGGAGCCAAAAACATTCAGTACTTC.

At least ten counts were recorded for this clonotype. V is TRBV27 and J is TRBJ1-6; D is uncertain. The CDR3 has 13 amino acids. Germline values: CDR1 MNHEY, CDR2 SMNVEV (reference sequence). V shed 3 bases and J shed 7 bases, with 7 bases lying between them. Here the CDR3 DNA reads TGTGCCAGCAGTTTCATAAAGAATTCACCCCTCCACTTT. Residues: CASSFIKNSPLHF.